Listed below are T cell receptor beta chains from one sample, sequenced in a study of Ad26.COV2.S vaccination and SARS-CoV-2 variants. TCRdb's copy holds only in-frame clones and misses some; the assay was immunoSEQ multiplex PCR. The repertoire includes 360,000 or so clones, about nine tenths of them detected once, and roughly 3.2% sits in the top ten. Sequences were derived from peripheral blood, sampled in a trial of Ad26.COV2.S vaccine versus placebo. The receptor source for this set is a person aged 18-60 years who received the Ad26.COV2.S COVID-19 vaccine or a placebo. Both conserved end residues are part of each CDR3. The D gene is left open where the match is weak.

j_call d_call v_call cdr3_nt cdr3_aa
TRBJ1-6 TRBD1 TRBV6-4 TGTGCCAGCCCGGACAGGGATAATTCACCCCTCCACTTT CASPDRDNSPLHF
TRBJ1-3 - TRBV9 TGTGCCAGCAGCGTAGGTGGAGTCTCTGGAAACACCATATATTTT CASSVGGVSGNTIYF
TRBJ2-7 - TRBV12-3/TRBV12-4 TGTGCCAGCAGTTCTGGGTTGCACGAGCAGTACTTC CASSSGLHEQYF
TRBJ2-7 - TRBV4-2 TGTGCCAGCAGCCAAGACAATACCTTGCTGGAGCAGTACTTC CASSQDNTLLEQYF
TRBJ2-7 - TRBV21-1 TGTGCCAAGGGACAGGGGGCTAAGTACGAGCAGTACTTC CAKGQGAKYEQYF
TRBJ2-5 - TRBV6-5 TGTGCCAGCACCCAGGAGGGTCAAGAGACCCAGTACTTC CASTQEGQETQYF
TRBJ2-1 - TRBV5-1 TGCGCCAGCAACCGTGACAGGAGCAATGAGCAGTTCTTC CASNRDRSNEQFF
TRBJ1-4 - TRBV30 TGTGCCTGGAGTTGGGAGGTCCCGGGCGAAAAACTGTTTTTT CAWSWEVPGEKLFF
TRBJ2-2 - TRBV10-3 TGTGCCATCAGTGGGGGGGAATCGGGCACCGGGGAGCTGTTTTTT CAISGGESGTGELFF
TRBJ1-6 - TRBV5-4 TGTGCCAGCAGCTTGGACAGGGTTGCGTCACCCCTCCACTTT CASSLDRVASPLHF